This T cell receptor (beta chain) was found in a study of blood T cells in healthy people across ages. Whole-study results and caveats: Roughly linearly, TCR beta diversity per million T cells fell as age increased.

This clonotype was seen a handful of times. As yet, its antigen is unknown. Investigators took roughly 10 milliliters of peripheral blood from every donor. A second roughly 7 to 11 cycle PCR used barcoded and J-beta primers. A single record per CDR3 protein comes from TCRdb applying MiXCR to the 5' RACE reads. The sample records over 750,000 distinct CDR3 sequences, roughly 25% being singletons. V shed 4 bases and J 4 bases; nucleotides not matched to a gene: 11. From germline, CDR1 is MDHEN and CDR2 SYDVKM. The CDR3 contains 16 residues. In addition, the sample was reused for a study of T cells of mothers and their children. As that study records: Slightly higher overlap, not significant, was seen in related mother-child pairs than in unrelated pairs.

This receptor was obtained from a boy between 10 and 17 years old in good health. The V call is TRBV28, the J call TRBJ2-7; 9 bases align to TRBD2. The specimen was blood. The CDR3 nucleotides read TGTGCCAGCAGTTCGGAATCGGGACTAGCTCTATACGAGCAGTACTTC. Amino acids: CASSSESGLALYEQYF.